The rows below give T cell receptor beta chains drawn from one sample of a study of CD8+ T cells in alopecia areata. Sequencing used immunoSEQ multiplex PCR; TCRdb keeps in-frame clones, though not all of them. The table records about 260,000 clones, 45% to 70% of them present only once. The source was CD4+ T cells sorted from blood, collected around week 54, from a patient treated with tofacitinib. These receptors all come from a human donor with alopecia areata. The CDR3 runs from the conserved cysteine through the conserved F or W. Each record gives: V gene, J gene, clone size, CDR3 protein. Only some rows state a clone size, as once, few, many or a class for expanded clones.

TRBV30	TRBJ1-2	NA	CASTVTGYGYTF
TRBV21-1	TRBJ1-1	once	CASSRDTEAFF
TRBV6-5	TRBJ2-1	NA	CASSYSPTAHYNEQFF
TRBV4-3	TRBJ1-4	NA	CASSQEPGVGEKLFF
TRBV6-6	TRBJ2-3	NA	CAGQEGGEHTQYF
TRBV30	TRBJ2-6	NA	CAWGQVVGANVLTF
TRBV5-1	TRBJ2-1	NA	CASSRDSYNEQFF
TRBV2	TRBJ2-2	NA	CASSRSNANTGELFF
TRBV5-1	TRBJ1-3	NA	CASSPQGTPGNTIYF
TRBV25-1	TRBJ1-5	NA	CASSEAQYNQPQHF
TRBV7-2	TRBJ1-1	few	CASSLDRDHMGTEAFF
TRBV7-6	TRBJ2-1	NA	CASSKGTGLIHEQFF
TRBV30	TRBJ2-7	NA	CAWSVLGQGEQYF
TRBV5-6	TRBJ1-1	NA	CASSLVSPNTEAFF
TRBV29-1	TRBJ1-1	few	CSVDRVNTEAFF
TRBV27	TRBJ1-5	NA	CASSLQGSNQPQHF
TRBV5-4	TRBJ2-2	few	CASSFAGTTSTGELFF
TRBV9	TRBJ2-2	NA	CASSVDGGNTGELFF
TRBV10-3	TRBJ2-7	few	CAMRGDSNFEQYF
TRBV7-8	TRBJ1-1	NA	CASSSRWSQGGTEAFF
TRBV13	TRBJ2-2	NA	CASRTTGGYTGELFF
TRBV29-1	TRBJ1-4	NA	CSVLGGAEKLFF
TRBV2	TRBJ1-2	NA	CASSERVQMPFGYTF
TRBV12-5	TRBJ2-2	few	CASGSRGQYTGELFF
TRBV4-3	TRBJ2-6	few	CASSQGGQGSGANVLTF
TRBV11-1	TRBJ2-3	NA	CASSPRGDTQYF
TRBV7-3	TRBJ1-5	few	CASSLNRDQPQHF
TRBV7-9	TRBJ1-2	NA	CASSLQDNYGYTF
TRBV4-2	TRBJ2-5	few	CASSQDAGGAETQYF
TRBV7-2	TRBJ1-6	few	CASSSKDWGRGSPLHF
TRBV30	TRBJ1-1	NA	CAWSVSGRTEAFF
TRBV5-4	TRBJ2-2	few	CASSQTGGSGELFF